These 21 T cell receptor beta chains were sequenced from one sample in a study of CD8+CD57+ T cells in acquired aplastic anemia. Genomic DNA templated the TCR beta VDJ and CDR3 profiling. TCRdb itself ran the reads through MiXCR, one entry per CDR3 protein. The sample has 95,000 to 120,000 distinct CDR3 sequences; 50% to 65% are singletons. Sequenced: sorted CD4+, CD8+, or CD8+CD57+ T cells (not recorded which) from PBMCs. The origin of the receptors is a human donor in good health, serving as a control.

This clonotype was observed many times. This chain connects TRBV6-2 or TRBV6-3 to TRBJ2-1, with D possibly being TRBD1 or TRBD2 (5 bases each). Deletions cut 6 bases from V and 6 bases from J, with 21 bases between. CDR1 is MNHEY, CDR2 SVGEGT, per germline. This CDR3 contains 16 residues. CDR3 sequence: CASSSDRDELSNEQFF. The CDR3 DNA sequence: TGTGCCAGCAGCTCCGACCGGGACGAGCTTAGCAATGAGCAGTTCTTC.

The chain carries TRBV24-1 and TRBJ2-3; D perhaps matches TRBD2 (7 bases). The CDR3 has 15 residues. Trimming stripped 3 bases from V and 4 bases from J, with 13 bases between. Per germline, CDR1 KGHDR and CDR2 SFDVKD. As DNA, the CDR3 is TGTGCCACCAGTGATCCGGGGGCGGGGGCAGATACGCAGTATTTT. This encodes CATSDPGAGADTQYF.

The chain uses TRBV24-1 and TRBJ2-1; 8 bases are a match to TRBD2. The CDR3 has 14 amino acids. The J segment lost 7 bases and the V segment lost 2 bases, leaving 3 bases of the junction unmatched. CDR1 and CDR2 from the germline V gene are KGHDR and SFDVKD. CDR3 region: CATSDSGTRNEQFF. CDR3 sequence (DNA): TGTGCCACCAGTGATTCAGGGACTAGAAATGAGCAGTTCTTC.

This clonotype occurred a few times. The chain links TRBV7-4 to TRBJ1-1; D gene ambiguous. CDR3 length: 13 amino acids. Per germline, CDR1 SGHVT and CDR2 SQSDAQ. Trimming pared 3 bases from V and 1 base from J, leaving 6 bases between. The CDR3, as DNA: TGTGCCAGCAGCTTCACAGAGAACACTGAAGCTTTCTTT. Translation: CASSFTENTEAFF.

This clonotype was seen ten or more times. V and J are TRBV6-1 and TRBJ2-7, with D perhaps matching TRBD2 (6 bases). CDR1 and CDR2 (germline): MNHNS, SASEGT. This CDR3 contains 14 residues. V lost 6 bases and J 5 bases, leaving 17 bases between the germline ends. CDR3 DNA sequence: TGTGCCAGCAGACGAACCGGGGGTTACCACGAGCAGTACTTC. This sequence encodes CASRRTGGYHEQYF.

Comments on this clonotype: One junction end disagrees with the germline gene, perhaps due to a read error. V gene TRBV10-3 combines with J gene TRBJ2-5; 7 positions match TRBD1. This CDR3 region has 16 residues. Per germline, CDR1 ENHRY and CDR2 SYGVKD. The CDR3 DNA is TGTGCCAGCAGTTTAGTTGGGACAGTCTTCCAAGAGACCCAGTACTTC. Translation gives CASSLVGTVFQETQYF.

The rearrangement links TRBV10-3 to TRBJ2-3; D is perhaps TRBD2 (7 bases). Trimming took off 7 bases at V and 5 bases at J, with 13 bases between the two ends. The CDR3 runs to 13 residues. Germline V CDR1 and CDR2: ENHRY, SYGVKD. CDR3 loop: CAIMRGPEDTQYF. The CDR3 DNA sequence: TGTGCCATCATGCGGGGGCCTGAAGATACGCAGTATTTT.

This rearrangement joins TRBV2 to TRBJ2-7; either TRBD1 or TRBD2 may supply D (6 bases each). V was shortened by 4 bases and J by 3 bases, with 16 bases between the two germline ends. From germline, CDR1 is SNHLY and CDR2 FYNNEI. The CDR3 spans 15 residues. For the CDR3, the DNA is TGTGCCAGCAGTGGAGGGGGGAGCATGGGCTACGAGCAGTACTTC. Protein product: CASSGGGSMGYEQYF.

This clonotype is a singleton in its sample. The rearrangement joins TRBV19 to TRBJ1-6; the D gene is possibly TRBD1 (6 bases). The CDR3 length is 15 residues. From germline, CDR1 is LNHDA and CDR2 SQIVND (reference sequence). V gave up 5 bases and J gave up 6 bases, with 14 bases separating them. The CDR3 loop is CASSDTGPFNSPLHF. CDR3 coding DNA: TGTGCCAGTAGTGATACAGGGCCTTTTAATTCACCCCTCCACTTT.

In this sample, this clonotype turned up many times. The chain carries TRBV10-2 and TRBJ1-5; D perhaps matches TRBD1 (5 bases). There are 13 residues in the CDR3. The germline V and J ends were trimmed by 7 bases and 3 bases, with 10 bases remaining between them. Germline CDR1 WSHSY, CDR2 SAAADI. The CDR3 loop reads CASTAGSNQPQHF. The CDR3 region has the DNA TGCGCCAGCACGGCAGGGTCCAATCAGCCCCAGCATTTT.

This clonotype has ten or more counts. The CDR3 nucleotides read TGTGCCAGCAGCCAGGGGACAGGGGGTCAGCCCCAGCATTTT. Its translation is CASSQGTGGQPQHF. The rearrangement links TRBV6-1 to TRBJ1-5; 11 bases map to TRBD1. This CDR3 is built from 14 residues. Germline V gene sequence: CDR1 MNHNS, CDR2 SASEGT. The V gene end was trimmed by 6 bases and the J gene end by 6 bases; junction bases not matched to a gene: 4.

The genes are TRBV15 and TRBJ2-7; D gene unclear. Per germline, CDR1 LNHNV and CDR2 YYDKDF (reference sequence). Deletions cut 6 bases from V and 0 bases from J, with 9 bases between. The CDR3 loop spans 13 amino acids. Here the CDR3 DNA reads TGTGCCACCAGTAGCCAAAGCTCCTACGAGCAGTACTTC. Protein: CATSSQSSYEQYF.

This chain connects TRBV11-2 to TRBJ2-1, with 11 bases aligning to TRBD2. The germline gives CDR1 SGHAT, CDR2 FQNNGV. Trimming cost V 3 bases and J 5 bases; bases outside gene matches: 3. CDR3 length equals 15 residues. CDR3 in DNA: TGTGCCAGCAGCTTCCAACTAGCGGGGGACAATGAGCAGTTCTTC. This translates into CASSFQLAGDNEQFF.

Details on this clonotype: The conserved phenylalanine or tryptophan normally closing the CDR3 is absent here, so this likely arose from a read error. The gene calls are TRBV15 and TRBJ2-7; D possibly uses TRBD1 or TRBD2 (5 bases each). Germline CDR1 reads LNHNV; CDR2 reads YYDKDF (reference sequence). The CDR3 runs to 15 residues. CDR3 amino acids: CASSRAPGVRYEQYL. CDR3 nucleotides: TGTGCCTCCAGCAGGGCTCCCGGGGTGAGGTACGAGCAGTACCTC.

This clonotype was counted a few times. The chain combines TRBV7-9 with TRBJ1-2; 10 bases map to TRBD1. This CDR3 is 13 amino acids long. Germline V gives CDR1 SEHNR, CDR2 FQNEAQ (reference sequence). V dropped 5 bases and J dropped 4; count of bases not matched to a gene: 1. The CDR3 loop is CASSGTGVYGYTF. The CDR3 DNA reads TGTGCCAGCAGCGGGACAGGGGTCTATGGCTACACCTTC.

J is TRBJ1-3 and V is TRBV7-8; unclear D gene. This CDR3 is 17 amino acids long. V was clipped by 5 bases and J by 2 bases, with 19 bases between them. Germline assignment: CDR1 SGHVS and CDR2 FQNEAQ. This CDR3 reads CASSLVREGRAGNTIYF. The CDR3 coding sequence is TGTGCCAGCAGCCTAGTCCGGGAAGGAAGGGCTGGAAACACCATATATTTT.

On this clonotype: One end of the junction does not line up with germline, which may come from a read error. The V gene is TRBV10-3, the J gene TRBJ1-1, with a tentative D call TRBD1 (5 bases). CDR3 length: 15 amino acids. Germline V gene lookup returns CDR1 ENHRY and CDR2 SYGVKD. CDR3 DNA sequence: TGTGCCAGCAGTTACGAGTTTGGGGCATCCGCTGAAGCTTTCTTT. Translating it yields CASSYEFGASAEAFF.

The V gene is TRBV10-3, the J gene TRBJ1-5; 10 bases agree with TRBD1. CDR1 is ENHRY, CDR2 SYGVKD, per germline. Trimming at V came to 4 bases and at J to 3 bases, leaving 3 bases not matched to a gene. The length of the CDR3 is 15 residues. The CDR3 DNA reads as TGTGCCATCAGTGGGGGGACAGGGGACAATCAGCCCCAGCATTTT. Translation: CAISGGTGDNQPQHF.

In its sample, this clonotype was seen a few times. The genes are TRBV19 and TRBJ1-2, with 7 bases identical to TRBD1. This CDR3 comprises 15 residues. Germline CDR1 and CDR2: LNHDA and SQIVND (reference sequence). Germline trimming cut 7 bases from V and 0 bases from J; bases unmatched to any gene: 8. Here the CDR3 DNA reads TGTGCCAGTACCATCCGACAGGGAACTAACTATGGCTACACCTTC. Translated: CASTIRQGTNYGYTF.

Turning to this clonotype: Germline is not matched at one junction end, which may reflect a read error. J is TRBJ2-3 and V is TRBV20-1; 9 nucleotides align to TRBD2. The J call is uncertain, as TRBJ2-7 better fits the DNA end. Germline V gene sequence: CDR1 DFQATT, CDR2 SNEGSKA (reference sequence). This CDR3 is built from 17 residues. CDR3 region: CSVRDRASGDSKNEQYF. DNA for the CDR3: TGCAGTGTTAGAGACAGGGCTAGCGGGGACTCCAAGAACGAGCAGTACTTC.

The table lists this clonotype with many counts. At one end the junction does not follow the germline gene, possibly because of a read error. For the CDR3, the DNA is TGCGCCAGCAGCGAAGACCCTCTGGGCGGGGAGCTGTTTTTT. This codes for CASSEDPLGGELFF. V usage is TRBV4-1 and J usage is TRBJ2-2, with D unresolved. Germline V gives CDR1 MGHRA, CDR2 YSYEKL. CDR3 length: 14 amino acids.